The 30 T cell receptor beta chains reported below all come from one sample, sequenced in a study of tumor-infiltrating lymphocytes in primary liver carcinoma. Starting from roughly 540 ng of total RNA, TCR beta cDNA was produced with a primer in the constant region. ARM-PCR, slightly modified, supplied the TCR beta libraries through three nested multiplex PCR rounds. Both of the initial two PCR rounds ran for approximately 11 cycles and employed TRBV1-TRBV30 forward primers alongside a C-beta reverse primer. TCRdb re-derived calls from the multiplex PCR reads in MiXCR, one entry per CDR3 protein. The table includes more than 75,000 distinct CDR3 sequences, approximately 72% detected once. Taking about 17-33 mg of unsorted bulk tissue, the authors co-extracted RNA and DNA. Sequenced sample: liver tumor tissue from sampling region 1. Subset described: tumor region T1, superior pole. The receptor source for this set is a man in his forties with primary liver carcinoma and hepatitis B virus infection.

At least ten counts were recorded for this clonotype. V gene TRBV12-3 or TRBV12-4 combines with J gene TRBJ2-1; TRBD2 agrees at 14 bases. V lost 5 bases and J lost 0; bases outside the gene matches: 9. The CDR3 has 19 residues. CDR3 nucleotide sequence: TGTGCCAGCAGTAAAGGACTAGCGGGAGGCCGGAGCTCCTACAATGAGCAGTTCTTC. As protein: CASSKGLAGGRSSYNEQFF.

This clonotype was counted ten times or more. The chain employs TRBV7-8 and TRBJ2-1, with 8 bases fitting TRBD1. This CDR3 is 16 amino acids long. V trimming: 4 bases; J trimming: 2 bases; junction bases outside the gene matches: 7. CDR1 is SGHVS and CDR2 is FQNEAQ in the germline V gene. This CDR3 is CASSSGGGPPYNEQFF. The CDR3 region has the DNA TGTGCCAGCAGCTCAGGGGGCGGACCCCCCTACAATGAGCAGTTCTTC.

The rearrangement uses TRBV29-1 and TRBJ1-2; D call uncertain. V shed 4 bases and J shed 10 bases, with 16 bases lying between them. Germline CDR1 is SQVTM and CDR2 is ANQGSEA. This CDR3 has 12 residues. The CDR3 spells CSVVQTVDDYTF. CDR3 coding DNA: TGCAGCGTTGTCCAGACGGTAGATGACTACACCTTC.

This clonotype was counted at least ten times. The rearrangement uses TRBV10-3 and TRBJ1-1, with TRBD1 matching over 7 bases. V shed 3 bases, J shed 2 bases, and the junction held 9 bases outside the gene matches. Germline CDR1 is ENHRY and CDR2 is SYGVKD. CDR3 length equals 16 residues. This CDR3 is CAISDTDRAPNTEAFF. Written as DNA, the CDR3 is TGTGCCATCAGTGATACAGACAGGGCGCCCAACACTGAAGCTTTCTTT.

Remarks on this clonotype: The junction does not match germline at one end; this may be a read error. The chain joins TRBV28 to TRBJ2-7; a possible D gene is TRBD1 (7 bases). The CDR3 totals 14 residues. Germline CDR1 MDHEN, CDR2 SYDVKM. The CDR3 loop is CASSSEEGAYEHYF. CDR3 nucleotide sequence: TGTGCTAGCAGTTCGGAGGAGGGGGCCTACGAGCACTACTTC.

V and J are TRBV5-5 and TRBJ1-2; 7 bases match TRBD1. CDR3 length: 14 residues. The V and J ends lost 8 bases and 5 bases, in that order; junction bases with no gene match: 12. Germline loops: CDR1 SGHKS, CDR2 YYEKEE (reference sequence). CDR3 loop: CARSPVTGSYGYTF. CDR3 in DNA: TGTGCCAGGAGCCCTGTGACAGGGAGTTATGGCTACACCTTC.

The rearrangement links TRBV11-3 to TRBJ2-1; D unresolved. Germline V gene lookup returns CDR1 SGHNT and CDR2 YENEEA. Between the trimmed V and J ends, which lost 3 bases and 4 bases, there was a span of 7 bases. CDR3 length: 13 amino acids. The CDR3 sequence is CASSFAKYNEQFF. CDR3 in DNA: TGTGCCAGCAGCTTTGCCAAGTACAATGAGCAGTTCTTC.

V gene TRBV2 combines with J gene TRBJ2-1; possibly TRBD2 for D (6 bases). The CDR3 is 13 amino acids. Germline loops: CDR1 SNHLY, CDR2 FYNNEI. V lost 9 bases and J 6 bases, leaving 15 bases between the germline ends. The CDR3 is CARGTPTFNEQFF. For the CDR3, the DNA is TGTGCCAGAGGGACTCCGACTTTCAATGAGCAGTTCTTC.

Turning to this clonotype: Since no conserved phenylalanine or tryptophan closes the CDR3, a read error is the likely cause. The CDR3 coding sequence is TGTGCCAGCAGTGTAGGGGACAGGGGCTCCTACGAGCAGTACCTC. Translating it yields CASSVGDRGSYEQYL. The chain joins TRBV6-5 to TRBJ2-7; TRBD1 aligns across 10 bases. Germline V gene data show CDR1 as MNHEY and CDR2 as SVGAGI. With V trimmed by 5 bases and J by 0 bases, 4 bases remained unmatched. CDR3 length equals 15 residues.

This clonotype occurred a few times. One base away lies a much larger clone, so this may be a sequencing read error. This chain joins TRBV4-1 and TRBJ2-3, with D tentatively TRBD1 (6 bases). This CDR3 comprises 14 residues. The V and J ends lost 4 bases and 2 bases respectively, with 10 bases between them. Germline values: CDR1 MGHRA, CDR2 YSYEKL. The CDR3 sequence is CASSPAGDTDTQYF. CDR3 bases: TGCGCCAGCAGCCCAGCAGGGGACACAGATACGCAGTATTTT.

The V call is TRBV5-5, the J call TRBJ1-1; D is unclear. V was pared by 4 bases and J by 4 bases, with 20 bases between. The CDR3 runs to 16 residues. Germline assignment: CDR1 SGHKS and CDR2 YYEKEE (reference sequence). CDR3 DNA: TGTGCCAGCAGCAAGTACAGCCCCTCCATGAGCACTGAAGCTTTCTTT. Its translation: CASSKYSPSMSTEAFF.

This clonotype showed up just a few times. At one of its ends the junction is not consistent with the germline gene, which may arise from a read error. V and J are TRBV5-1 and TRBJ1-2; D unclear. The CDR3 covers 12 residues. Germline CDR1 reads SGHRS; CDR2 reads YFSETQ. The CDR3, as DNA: TGCGCCAGCAGCTTGGACACCTATGACTACACCTTC. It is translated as CASSLDTYDYTF.

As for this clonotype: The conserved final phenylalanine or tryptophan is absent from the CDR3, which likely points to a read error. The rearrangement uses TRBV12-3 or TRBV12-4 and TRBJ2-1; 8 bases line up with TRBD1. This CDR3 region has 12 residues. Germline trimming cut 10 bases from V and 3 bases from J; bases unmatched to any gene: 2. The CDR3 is CATGQGYNEQFY. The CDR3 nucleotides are TGTGCCACTGGACAGGGCTACAATGAGCAGTTCTAC.

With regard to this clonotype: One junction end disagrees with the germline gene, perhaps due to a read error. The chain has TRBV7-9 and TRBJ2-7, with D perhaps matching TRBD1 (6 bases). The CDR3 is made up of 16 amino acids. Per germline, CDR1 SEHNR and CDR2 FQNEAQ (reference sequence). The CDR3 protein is CASNLDDRGNSYEQYF. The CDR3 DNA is TGTGCCAGCAACTTAGACGATAGGGGGAATTCCTACGAGCAGTACTTC.

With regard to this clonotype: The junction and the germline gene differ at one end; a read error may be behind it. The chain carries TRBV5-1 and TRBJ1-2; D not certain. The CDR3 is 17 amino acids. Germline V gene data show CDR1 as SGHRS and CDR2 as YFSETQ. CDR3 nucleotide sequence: TGCGCCAGCAGCCCAGGATGGCAGACGGACCCAAACTATGGCCACACCTTC. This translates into CASSPGWQTDPNYGHTF.

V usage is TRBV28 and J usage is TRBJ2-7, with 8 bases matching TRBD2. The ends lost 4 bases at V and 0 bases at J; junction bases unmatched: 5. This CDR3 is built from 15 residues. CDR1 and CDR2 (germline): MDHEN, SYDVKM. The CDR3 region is CASSYPGTSSYEQYF. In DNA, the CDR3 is TGTGCCAGCAGTTATCCAGGGACTAGCTCCTACGAGCAGTACTTC. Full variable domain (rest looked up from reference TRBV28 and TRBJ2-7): DVKVTQSSRYLVKRTGEKVFLECVQDMDHENMFWYRQDPGLGLRLIYFSYDVKMKEKGDIPEGYSVSREKKERFSLILESASTNQTSMYLCASSYPGTSSYEQYFGPGTRLTVT.

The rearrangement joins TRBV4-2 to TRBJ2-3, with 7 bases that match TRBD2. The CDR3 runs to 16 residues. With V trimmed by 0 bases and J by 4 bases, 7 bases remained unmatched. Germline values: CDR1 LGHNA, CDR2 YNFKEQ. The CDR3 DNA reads TGTGCCAGCAGCCAAGATGTAGAGGGAGGGCCAGATACGCAGTATTTT. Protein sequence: CASSQDVEGGPDTQYF.

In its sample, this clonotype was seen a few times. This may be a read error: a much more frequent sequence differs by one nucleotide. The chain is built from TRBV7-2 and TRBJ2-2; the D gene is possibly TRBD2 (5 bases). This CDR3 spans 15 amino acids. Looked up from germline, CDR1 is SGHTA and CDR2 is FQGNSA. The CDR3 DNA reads TGTGCCAGCAGCTTCGACGGGGTGAACACCGGGGAGATGTTTTTT. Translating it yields CASSFDGVNTGEMFF.

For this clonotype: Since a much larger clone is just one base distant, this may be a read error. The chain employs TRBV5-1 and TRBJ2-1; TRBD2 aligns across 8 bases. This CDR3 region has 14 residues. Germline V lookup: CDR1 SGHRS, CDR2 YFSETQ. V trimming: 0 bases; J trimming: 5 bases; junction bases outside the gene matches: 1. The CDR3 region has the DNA TGCGCCAGCAGCTTGGAACTAGCGGACAATGAGCAGTTCTTC. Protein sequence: CASSLELADNEQFF.

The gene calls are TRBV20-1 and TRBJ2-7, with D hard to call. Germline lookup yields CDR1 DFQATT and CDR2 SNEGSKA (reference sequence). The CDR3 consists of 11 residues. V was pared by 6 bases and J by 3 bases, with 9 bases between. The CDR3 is CSAPRNYEQYF. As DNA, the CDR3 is TGCAGTGCCCCGAGGAACTACGAGCAGTACTTC.

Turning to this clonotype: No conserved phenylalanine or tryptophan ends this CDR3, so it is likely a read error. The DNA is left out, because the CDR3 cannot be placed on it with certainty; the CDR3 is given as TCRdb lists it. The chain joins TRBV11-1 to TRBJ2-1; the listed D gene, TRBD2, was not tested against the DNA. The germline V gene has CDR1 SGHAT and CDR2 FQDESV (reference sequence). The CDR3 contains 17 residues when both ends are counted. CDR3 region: CASSLGLAGEVDNVQFI.

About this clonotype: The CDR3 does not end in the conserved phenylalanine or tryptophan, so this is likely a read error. Here the CDR3 reads CASSWTGNNDQFL. CDR3 coding DNA: TGTGCCAGCAGCTGGACGGGTAACAATGACCAGTTCCTC. This chain connects TRBV6-5 to TRBJ2-1; D remains unclear. The CDR3 loop spans 13 amino acids. Germline CDR1 and CDR2: MNHEY and SVGAGI.

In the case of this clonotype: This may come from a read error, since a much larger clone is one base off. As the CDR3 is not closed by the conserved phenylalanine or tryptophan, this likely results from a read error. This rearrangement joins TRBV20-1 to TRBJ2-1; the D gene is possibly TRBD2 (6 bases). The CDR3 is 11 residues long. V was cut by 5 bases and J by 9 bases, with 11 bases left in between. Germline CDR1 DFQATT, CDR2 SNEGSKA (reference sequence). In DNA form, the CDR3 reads TGCAGTGCTCCTACTAGCACTGAGCAGTTCATC. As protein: CSAPTSTEQFI.

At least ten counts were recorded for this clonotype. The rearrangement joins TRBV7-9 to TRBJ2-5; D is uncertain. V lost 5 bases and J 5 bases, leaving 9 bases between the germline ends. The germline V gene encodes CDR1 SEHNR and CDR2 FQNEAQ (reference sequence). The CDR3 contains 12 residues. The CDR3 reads CASSTNGETQYF. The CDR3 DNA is TGTGCCAGCAGCACTAACGGGGAGACCCAGTACTTC. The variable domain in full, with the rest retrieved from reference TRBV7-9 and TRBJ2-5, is DTGVSQNPRHKITKRGQNVTFRCDPISEHNRLYWYRQTLGQGPEFLTYFQNEAQLEKSRLLSDRFSAERPKGSFSTLEIQRTEQGDSAMYLCASSTNGETQYFGPGTRLLVL.

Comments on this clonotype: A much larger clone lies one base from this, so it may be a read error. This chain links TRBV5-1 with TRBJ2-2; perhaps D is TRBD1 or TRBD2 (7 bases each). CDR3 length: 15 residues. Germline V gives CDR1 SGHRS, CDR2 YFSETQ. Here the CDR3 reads CASRTQGYGSGQLFF. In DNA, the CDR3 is TGCGCCAGCAGGACACAGGGGTACGGTAGCGGGCAGCTGTTTTTT.

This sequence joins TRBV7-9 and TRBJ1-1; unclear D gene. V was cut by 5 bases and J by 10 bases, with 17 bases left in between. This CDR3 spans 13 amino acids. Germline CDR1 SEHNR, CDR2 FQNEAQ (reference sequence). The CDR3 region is CASSLEQSGGAFF. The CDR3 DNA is TGTGCCAGCAGCCTCGAACAGAGCGGTGGAGCTTTCTTT.

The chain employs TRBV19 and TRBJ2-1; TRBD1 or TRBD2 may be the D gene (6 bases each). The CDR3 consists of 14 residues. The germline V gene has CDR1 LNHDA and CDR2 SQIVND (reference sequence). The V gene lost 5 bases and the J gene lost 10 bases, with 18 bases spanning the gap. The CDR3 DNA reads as TGTGCCAGTAGTCAGGACAGACTAGGGTACGAGCAGTTCTTC. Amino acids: CASSQDRLGYEQFF. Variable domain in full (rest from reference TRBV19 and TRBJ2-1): DGGITQSPKYLFRKEGQNVTLSCEQNLNHDAMYWYRQDPGQGLRLIYYSQIVNDFQKGDIAEGYSVSREKKESFPLTVTSAQKNPTAFYLCASSQDRLGYEQFFGPGTRLTVL.

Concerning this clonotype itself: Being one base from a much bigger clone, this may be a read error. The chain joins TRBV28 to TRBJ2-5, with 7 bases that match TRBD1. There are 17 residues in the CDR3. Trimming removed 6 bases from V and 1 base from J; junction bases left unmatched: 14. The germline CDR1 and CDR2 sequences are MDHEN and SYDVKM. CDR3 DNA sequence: TGTGCCAGCAGCTGGACTGGACAGGTTGATCCCCAAGAGACCCAGTACTTC. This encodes CASSWTGQVDPQETQYF.

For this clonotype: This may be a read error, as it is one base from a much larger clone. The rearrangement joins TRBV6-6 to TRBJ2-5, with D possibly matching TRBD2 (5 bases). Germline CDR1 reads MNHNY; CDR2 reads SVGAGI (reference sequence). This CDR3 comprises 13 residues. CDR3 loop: CASGWGAKEAQYF. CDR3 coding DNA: TGTGCCAGCGGTTGGGGAGCGAAAGAGGCCCAGTACTTC.

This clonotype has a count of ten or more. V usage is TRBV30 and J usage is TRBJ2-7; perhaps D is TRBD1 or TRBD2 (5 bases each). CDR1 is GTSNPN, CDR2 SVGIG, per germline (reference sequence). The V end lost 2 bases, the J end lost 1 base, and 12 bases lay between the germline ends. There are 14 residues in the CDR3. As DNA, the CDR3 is TGTGCCTGGAGTATTGGGACCACATCCTACGAGCAGTACTTC. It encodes CAWSIGTTSYEQYF.